These 13 T cell receptor beta chains came from one sample sequenced in a study of cytomegalovirus exposure and HLA in healthy donors (dated by TCRdb to about 2017). Library preparation employed the immunoSEQ multiplex PCR assay. For the multiplex PCR, a mixture combining 60 forward primers for TCR Vbeta segments and 13 reverse primers for TCR Jbeta segments was used. TCRdb carries this immuneACCESS record with in-frame sequences only. Its versions omit some clonotypes, under half of them owing to an unresolved V gene in the studies checked, with the rest unexplained. This sample has about 89,000 clones in its table, and less than 85% of those were observed once. The ten largest clones take up 6% to 7.5% of the sample. The sample consisted of PBMCs. The source of these receptors is a man aged 40-55 years in good health and CMV-seropositive.

The V gene is TRBV30, the J gene TRBJ1-5; D is ambiguous. The CDR3 sequence is 11 residues long. Germline lookup yields CDR1 GTSNPN and CDR2 SVGIG (reference sequence). Trimming cost V 3 bases and J 9 bases, with 9 bases left between them. The CDR3 spells CAWSQRGPQHF. CDR3 nucleotides: TGTGCCTGGAGCCAAAGAGGGCCCCAGCATTTT.

The J gene is TRBJ1-1, the V gene TRBV19; 8 positions agree with TRBD1. From germline, CDR1 is LNHDA and CDR2 SQIVND (reference sequence). V gave up 6 bases and J gave up 4 bases; unmatched junction bases: 7. The CDR3 covers 14 residues. Written as DNA, the CDR3 is TGTGCCAGTAGGCTGGACAGGGTCCGCACTGAAGCTTTCTTT. This encodes CASRLDRVRTEAFF.

The chain employs TRBV18 and TRBJ2-5; D is perhaps TRBD1 (5 bases). The J call may be faulty, since TRBJ2-7 better matches the DNA end. CDR3 length: 17 amino acids. Germline V gene lookup returns CDR1 KGHSH and CDR2 LQKENI. CDR3 residues: CASSPAGRQGNSYEQYF. The CDR3 bases are TGTGCCAGCTCACCAGCCGGGCGGCAGGGCAACTCCTACGAGCAGTACTTC.

The CDR3 is CASSLASGRLDYEQYF. In DNA form, the CDR3 reads TGCGCCAGCAGCTTGGCCTCGGGGAGACTCGACTACGAGCAGTACTTC. This chain links TRBV5-1 with TRBJ2-7, with a tentative D call TRBD2 (5 bases). V dropped 0 bases and J dropped 3 bases, with 16 bases sitting between them. Germline values: CDR1 SGHRS, CDR2 YFSETQ. This CDR3 comprises 16 residues.

V is TRBV6-6 and J is TRBJ2-7; no clear D gene. Germline V gene data show CDR1 as MNHNY and CDR2 as SVGAGI (reference sequence). This CDR3 contains 12 residues. Trimming left V 7 bases short and J 2 bases short, with 9 bases between. The CDR3 loop reads CASKAGTYEQYF. Written as DNA, the CDR3 is TGTGCCAGCAAGGCAGGTACCTACGAGCAGTACTTC.

The rearrangement links TRBV6-1 to TRBJ1-5; TRBD1 is a possible D gene (5 bases). The CDR3 covers 15 residues. V was clipped by 4 bases and J by 1 base, with 11 bases between them. CDR1 is MNHNS and CDR2 is SASEGT in the germline V gene. The CDR3 sequence is CASSAAGPSNQPQHF. The CDR3 nucleotides are TGTGCCAGCAGTGCGGCAGGGCCGAGCAATCAGCCCCAGCATTTT.

The chain is built from TRBV6-6 and TRBJ2-7, with 8 positions matching TRBD1. This CDR3 contains 14 residues. Germline V gene sequence: CDR1 MNHNY, CDR2 SVGAGI (reference sequence). V was pared by 0 bases and J by 3 bases, with 1 base of the junction left unmatched. CDR3 amino acids: CASSYSDRGYEQYF. CDR3 sequence (DNA): TGTGCCAGCAGTTACTCCGACAGGGGCTACGAGCAGTACTTC.

V gene TRBV4-1 combines with J gene TRBJ2-7, with no clear D. This CDR3 is 14 amino acids long. V lost 1 base, J lost 0 bases, and 7 bases lay in between. Looked up from germline, CDR1 is MGHRA and CDR2 is YSYEKL. This CDR3 reads CASSQGAVSYEQYF. The CDR3 region has the DNA TGCGCCAGCAGCCAAGGGGCAGTCTCCTACGAGCAGTACTTC.

This chain uses TRBV6-5 with TRBJ1-2; maybe TRBD1 (6 bases). Germline CDR1 MNHEY, CDR2 SVGAGI. With 3 bases removed from V and 0 bases from J, the gap between germline ends came to 8 bases. CDR3 length: 14 amino acids. The CDR3 region is CASSYGQTNYGYTF. DNA of the CDR3: TGTGCCAGCAGTTATGGACAGACTAACTATGGCTACACCTTC.

The chain recombines TRBV6-6 with TRBJ2-4; no clear D gene. Trimming took off 4 bases at V and 4 bases at J, with 5 bases between the two ends. CDR1 and CDR2 from the germline V gene are MNHNY and SVGAGI (reference sequence). This CDR3 has 12 residues. DNA of the CDR3: TGTGCCAGCAGTTTTCAGAAAAACATTCAGTACTTC. It translates to CASSFQKNIQYF.

The J gene is TRBJ2-5, the V gene TRBV14, with TRBD1 identical over 8 bases. The junction had 6 bases not matched to a gene; V was cut back by 2 bases and J by 4 bases. The CDR3 consists of 15 residues. CDR1 SGHDN and CDR2 FVKESK come from the germline V gene. The CDR3 DNA reads TGTGCCAGCAGCCAACGAACAGGGGGTTCAGAGACCCAGTACTTC. This sequence encodes CASSQRTGGSETQYF. The whole variable domain, filled in from reference TRBV14 and TRBJ2-5, reads EAGVTQFPSHSVIEKGQTVTLRCDPISGHDNLYWYRRVMGKEIKFLLHFVKESKQDESGMPNNRFLAERTGGTYSTLKVQPAELEDSGVYFCASSQRTGGSETQYFGPGTRLLVL.

This clone was seen once. V is TRBV10-1 and J is TRBJ2-4; 8 bases line up with TRBD1. The CDR3 totals 16 residues. Germline V gene sequence: CDR1 WNHNN, CDR2 SYGVQD (reference sequence). The V and J ends lost 4 bases and 0 bases, in that order; junction bases with no gene match: 5. The CDR3, as DNA: TGCGCCAGCAGTGCCGGACAGGGATTAGCCAAAAACATTCAGTACTTC. Encoded protein: CASSAGQGLAKNIQYF.

V usage is TRBV6-5 and J usage is TRBJ2-5; a possible D gene is TRBD1 (5 bases). V was pared by 0 bases and J by 1 base, with 9 bases between. Germline V CDR1 and CDR2: MNHEY, SVGAGI. The CDR3 loop spans 15 amino acids. The CDR3: CASSYSWQGQETQYF. DNA for the CDR3: TGTGCCAGCAGTTACTCTTGGCAGGGCCAAGAGACCCAGTACTTC.